This T cell receptor beta chain was recovered during a study of blood T cell repertoires in COVID-19. Study-wide background: Researchers got acute and convalescent COVID-19 samples from the United States, Italy and Spain. Sources were T cells, B-cell-depleted T cells, or PBMCs; the material itself was cDNA or gDNA.

As originally analysed: Cell counts per sample came from amplifying reference gene primers. Assay: immunoSEQ multiplex PCR; the TCRdb copy retains only in-frame clones and omits some. V and J calls and clone size are given by that table; D and trimming were obtained from the DNA. The sample records hundreds of thousands of clones, approximately 90% being singletons. The CDR3 sequence is 12 residues long. Trimming stripped 8 bases from V and 6 bases from J, with 13 bases between. This rearrangement joins TRBV12-3 or TRBV12-4 to TRBJ1-1; possible D gene TRBD1, 6 bases. This clonotype was obtained from a woman aged 30 to 39 with acute or convalescent COVID-19. Specimen: peripheral blood. The CDR3 loop is CASGQRSAEAFF. The CDR3 DNA reads TGTGCCAGCGGACAGAGGTCCGCTGAAGCTTTCTTT.